This T cell receptor (beta chain) was sequenced in a study of blood T cells in healthy people across ages. Trimming removed 0 bases from V and 4 bases from J, with 14 bases in between. CDR3 length: 16 residues. In germline, CDR1 is SEHNR, CDR2 FQNEAQ (reference sequence). General study results and limits: The recorded TCR beta diversity per million T cells decreased in a roughly linear manner with age.

To note about this clonotype: Its antigen is as yet unknown.

Next came a second PCR, run for roughly 7 to 12 cycles, which used a sample-barcoded 5' primer along with a J-beta primer mix. TCRdb recomputed calls from the 5' RACE reads with MiXCR, one row per CDR3 protein. Found here are about a million distinct CDR3 sequences, roughly two fifths of them singletons; the top ten hold around 13%. The receptor's source is a man aged 18-30 years in good health. Sequencing used blood. This chain joins TRBV7-9 and TRBJ2-3; perhaps TRBD1 as D (6 bases). The CDR3 DNA reads as TGTGCCAGCAGCTTAGCCGGAGCGGCAGGGGCAGATACGCAGTATTTT. This codes for CASSLAGAAGADTQYF.